This T cell receptor (beta chain) was recovered during a study of T-cell memory formation after mild COVID-19. Deletions cut 7 bases from V and 0 bases from J, with 3 bases between. The CDR3 extends over 11 amino acids. TCRdb redid the calling of the 5' RACE reads with MiXCR, one entry per CDR3 protein. The data show roughly 300,000 distinct CDR3 sequences, roughly 8.2% seen once. The V gene is TRBV12-3 or TRBV12-4, the J gene TRBJ1-1; D not certain. The sequence derives from a man aged 18 to 30 who had mild COVID-19 (a few samples of this study predate the infection). Cell type and time point are not known. The sample was PBMCs or a T cell subset sorted from them (not recorded which). The CDR3 nucleotides read TGTGCCAGCACCGTGAACACTGAAGCTTTCTTT. Translated, it gives CASTVNTEAFF.